Listed below are T cell receptor beta chains from one sample, sequenced in a study of breast tumors, draining lymph nodes, adjacent tissues. TCRdb analysed the multiplex PCR reads with MiXCR anew, one entry per CDR3 protein. The data show about 180,000 distinct CDR3 sequences, around a third seen once. The specimen was axillary lymph node tissue. Every receptor here comes from a female donor with breast cancer. Some clones in this sample may be carry-over from other donors' samples. Each CDR3 is given with its conserved first and last residue. A D gene is named only where the DNA matches it firmly. Expanded clones are given a class, and other clones once, few, many or no size at all.

TRBV5-5,-,many,TRBJ1-2,CASSATQGAAHTF,TGTGCCAGCAGCGCAACGCAGGGAGCTGCCCACACCTTC
TRBV25-1,TRBD1,-,TRBJ1-4,CASSEVTGNEKLFF,TGTGCCAGCAGTGAGGTGACAGGGAATGAAAAACTGTTTTTT
TRBV4-1,-,many,TRBJ2-3,CASGPTTAAFGAQYF,TGCGCCAGCGGACCGACAACGGCGGCCTTTGGGGCGCAGTATTTT
TRBV20-1,TRBD1,many,TRBJ2-5,CSARQRTGRETQYF,TGCAGTGCTAGACAGAGGACAGGGCGGGAGACCCAGTACTTC
TRBV5-4,TRBD1,many,TRBJ1-2,CASSLAGRDREDGYTF,TGTGCCAGCAGCTTGGCCGGGCGGGACAGGGAGGATGGCTACACCTTC
TRBV7-3,-,many,TRBJ2-7,CASSSGQSYEQYF,TGTGCCAGCAGCTCCGGACAGTCCTACGAGCAGTACTTC
TRBV6-1,TRBD1,many,TRBJ1-5,CASRIFTGGDQPQHF,TGTGCCAGCCGAATATTTACAGGGGGCGATCAGCCCCAGCATTTT
TRBV6-5,-,few,TRBJ2-7,CASSPPEGLPYEQYF,TGTGCCAGCAGTCCCCCTGAGGGCCTTCCCTACGAGCAGTACTTC
TRBV13,TRBD1,-,TRBJ1-3,CASSPRQGSMNTIYF,TGTGCCAGCAGCCCGAGACAGGGATCAATGAACACCATATATTTT
TRBV20-1,TRBD1,few,TRBJ1-1,CSARNRGNTEAFF,TGCAGTGCTAGGAACAGGGGGAACACTGAAGCTTTCTTT
TRBV12-3/TRBV12-4,-,-,TRBJ1-4,CASSKTEATNEKLFF,TGTGCCAGCAGTAAGACAGAGGCAACTAATGAAAAACTGTTTTTT
TRBV9,TRBD1,-,TRBJ1-4,CASSEDRGARANEKLFF,TGTGCCAGCAGCGAAGACAGGGGGGCCAGGGCTAATGAAAAACTGTTTTTT
TRBV20-1,TRBD2,many,TRBJ2-7,CSAKPPQAGAYEQYF,TGCAGTGCTAAACCTCCCCAAGCGGGGGCCTACGAGCAGTACTTC
TRBV6-5,-,few,TRBJ2-1,CASSSLFGSSYNEQFF,TGTGCCAGCAGTTCCCTTTTCGGGAGCTCCTACAATGAGCAGTTCTTC
TRBV20-1,TRBD1,-,TRBJ1-5,CSARGMGQGTRNQPQHF,TGCAGTGCTAGGGGGATGGGACAGGGAACCCGGAATCAGCCCCAGCATTTT
TRBV20-1,-,many,TRBJ2-7,CSAATIGGLTIAYEQYF,TGCAGTGCTGCGACGATAGGGGGACTCACCATAGCCTACGAGCAGTACTTC
TRBV18,TRBD2,-,TRBJ2-1,CASSPGLVYNEQFF,TGTGCCAGCTCACCGGGACTAGTCTACAATGAGCAGTTCTTC
TRBV29-1,-,many,TRBJ2-1,CSVEQGISYNEQFF,TGCAGCGTTGAGCAGGGGATCTCCTACAATGAGCAGTTCTTC
TRBV27,TRBD2,-,TRBJ2-1,CASSFKGLAGEYNEQFF,TGTGCCAGCAGTTTTAAAGGCTTAGCGGGAGAATACAATGAGCAGTTCTTC
TRBV6-5,-,-,TRBJ1-4,CASSHRGVTNEKLFF,TGTGCCAGCAGTCACCGGGGGGTAACTAATGAAAAACTGTTTTTT
TRBV5-6,TRBD1,many,TRBJ1-2,CASSENTGTGAYGYTF,TGTGCCAGCAGCGAAAACACCGGGACAGGCGCCTATGGCTACACCTTC
TRBV6-1,-,-,TRBJ2-2,CASRGAATGELFF,TGTGCCAGCAGAGGAGCCGCCACCGGGGAGCTGTTTTTT
TRBV24-1,TRBD1,-,TRBJ2-7,CASSSPGQGDEQYF,TGTGCCAGCAGTTCCCCGGGACAGGGAGACGAGCAGTACTTC
TRBV7-8,TRBD2,many,TRBJ2-1,CASSLVSGERGPYNEQFF,TGTGCCAGCAGCTTAGTCTCTGGGGAGCGGGGTCCCTACAATGAGCAGTTCTTC
TRBV6-5,-,-,TRBJ2-7,CASSHSEIGRGQQYF,TGTGCCAGCAGTCACTCGGAGATTGGGCGGGGCCAGCAGTACTTC
TRBV9,TRBD1,-,TRBJ1-4,CASSESTGDSGIFF,TGTGCCAGCAGCGAGTCCACGGGGGACAGCGGAATATTTTTT
TRBV30,-,few,TRBJ1-2,CAWDGWNNYGYTF,TGTGCCTGGGACGGCTGGAATAACTATGGCTACACCTTC
TRBV6-1,-,-,TRBJ2-2,CASRRGQTTNTGELLF,TGTGCCAGCAGGCGGGGACAAACAACGAACACCGGGGAGCTGCTTTTT
TRBV20-1,-,once,TRBJ2-5,CSASPGGRDQETQYF,TGCAGTGCTAGTCCCGGGGGCCGTGACCAAGAGACCCAGTACTTC
TRBV24-1,-,-,TRBJ1-4,CATSNGTRVGEKLFF,TGTGCCACCAGCAACGGGACGCGGGTGGGTGAAAAACTGTTTTTT
TRBV13,-,few,TRBJ1-1,CATSGGNTEAFF,TGTGCCACCTCCGGGGGGAACACTGAAGCTTTCTTT
TRBV11-2,-,-,TRBJ1-1,CASSLDSSENTEAFF,TGTGCCAGCAGCTTAGATAGCAGTGAGAACACTGAAGCTTTCTTT
TRBV27,TRBD1,few,TRBJ1-5,CASSSGGQPQHF,TGTGCCAGCAGTTCAGGGGGTCAGCCCCAGCATTTT
TRBV10-3,-,many,TRBJ2-7,CAISESGGAREQYF,TGTGCCATCAGTGAGTCGGGGGGGGCGCGGGAGCAGTACTTC
TRBV11-2,-,many,TRBJ2-7,CASSLNPGQGEQYF,TGTGCCAGCAGCTTGAATCCTGGGCAAGGCGAGCAGTACTTC
TRBV7-6,-,many,TRBJ2-6,CASSLARQKTGANVLTF,TGTGCCAGCAGCTTAGCTAGACAGAAAACTGGGGCCAACGTCCTGACTTTC